This T cell receptor beta chain is drawn from a study of blood T cell repertoires in COVID-19. Study details: COVID-19 samples from acute and convalescent phases originated in the United States, Italy and Spain. From T cells, B-cell-depleted T cells, or PBMCs came the material, which was cDNA or gDNA.

Trimming removed 6 bases from V and 3 bases from J; junction bases left unmatched: 3. CDR3 size: 14 residues. Germline V gene sequence: CDR1 MNHEY, CDR2 SVGAGI. Original analysis: Counts of nucleated cells, estimated from reference gene primer amplification, were obtained. Assay used: immunoSEQ multiplex PCR; TCRdb lists only in-frame clones, some missing. V, J and clone size are those of that table, while D and trimming were read from the DNA. The table shows 180,000 or so clones, with 86% occurring only once. The rearrangement joins TRBV6-5 to TRBJ2-3, with 10 bases aligning to TRBD2. Sequencing input: peripheral blood. This clonotype was sampled from a man aged 60 to 69 with acute or convalescent COVID-19. As DNA, the CDR3 is TGTGCCAGCAGGAGAGCGGGAGGGACAGATACGCAGTATTTT. Translation gives CASRRAGGTDTQYF.